Below are 8 T cell receptor beta chains sequenced from a single sample in a study of blood T cell repertoires in COVID-19. This table comes from immunoSEQ multiplex PCR, and its TCRdb copy is limited to in-frame clones, with some not included. This sample has more than 200,000 clones; roughly 88% occur once, and the top ten carry around 0.7%. Input material: peripheral blood. All receptors derive from a human donor in a cohort sampled during active COVID-19.

The sample holds a few counts of this clone. J is TRBJ2-2 and V is TRBV7-9, with D unclear. With 0 bases removed from V and 6 bases from J, the gap between germline ends came to 8 bases. The CDR3 is 14 residues long. Germline CDR1 and CDR2: SEHNR and FQNEAQ (reference sequence). The CDR3 loop reads CASSLAIQSGELFF. CDR3 nucleotide sequence: TGTGCCAGCAGCTTAGCCATACAGTCCGGGGAGCTGTTTTTT. The whole variable domain, filled in from reference TRBV7-9 and TRBJ2-2, reads DTGVSQNPRHKITKRGQNVTFRCDPISEHNRLYWYRQTLGQGPEFLTYFQNEAQLEKSRLLSDRFSAERPKGSFSTLEIQRTEQGDSAMYLCASSLAIQSGELFFGEGSRLTVL.

V and J are TRBV27 and TRBJ2-7; 7 positions match TRBD1. The CDR3 consists of 15 residues. CDR1 and CDR2 from the germline V gene are MNHEY and SMNVEV (reference sequence). With 2 bases clipped from V and 0 bases from J, the junction kept 4 bases outside the gene matches. CDR3 protein: CASSLRDRNSYEQYF. The CDR3 DNA is TGTGCCAGCAGTTTAAGGGACAGAAACTCCTACGAGCAGTACTTC.

This chain connects TRBV6-2 or TRBV6-3 to TRBJ1-1, with D possibly being TRBD1 (5 bases). V was trimmed by 4 bases and J by 3 bases, leaving 9 bases between them. CDR1 is MNHEY, CDR2 SVGEGT, per germline. The CDR3 has 13 residues. This chain's CDR3 is CASSWRGHTEAFF. CDR3 bases: TGTGCCAGCAGTTGGAGGGGACACACTGAAGCTTTCTTT.

The chain joins TRBV2 to TRBJ2-1, with TRBD2 identical over 11 bases. Trimming took 4 bases from V and 7 from J; bases not matched to a gene: 9. CDR1 SNHLY and CDR2 FYNNEI come from the germline V gene. The CDR3 consists of 16 residues. CDR3 DNA: TGTGCCAGCAGTGTATTCTCTAGCGGGGGGAGGAATGAGCAGTTCTTC. Translation gives CASSVFSSGGRNEQFF.

This rearrangement joins TRBV7-2 to TRBJ1-1, with a possible D match to TRBD1 (5 bases). There are 14 residues in the CDR3. Looked up from germline, CDR1 is SGHTA and CDR2 is FQGNSA. The germline V and J ends were trimmed by 5 bases and 0 bases, with 10 bases remaining between them. CDR3 DNA: TGTGCCAGCAGCGAGACAGCCATGAACACTGAAGCTTTCTTT. It specifies CASSETAMNTEAFF.

The chain is built from TRBV11-2 and TRBJ1-1; no definite D call. The CDR3 has 13 amino acids. Germline CDR1 SGHAT, CDR2 FQNNGV. V was shortened by 1 base and J by 1 base, with 4 bases between the two germline ends. The CDR3 region is CASSLAGNTEAFF. The CDR3 DNA reads TGTGCCAGCAGCTTAGCGGGGAACACTGAAGCTTTCTTT. The full variable domain, its missing parts supplied by reference TRBV11-2 and TRBJ1-1, is EAGVAQSPRYKIIEKRQSVAFWCNPISGHATLYWYQQILGQGPKLLIQFQNNGVVDDSQLPKDRFSAERLKGVDSTLKIQPAKLEDSAVYLCASSLAGNTEAFFGQGTRLTVV.

The chain has TRBV20-1 and TRBJ1-6; 7 bases match TRBD1. V was clipped by 3 bases and J by 7 bases; unmatched bases: 18. Per germline, CDR1 DFQATT and CDR2 SNEGSKA (reference sequence). The CDR3 is made up of 18 amino acids. CDR3 loop: CSASRPPGVTGNNSPLHF. The CDR3 bases are TGCAGTGCTAGTCGGCCGCCCGGGGTGACAGGGAACAATTCACCCCTCCACTTT.

V gene TRBV9 combines with J gene TRBJ2-7; 12 bases map to TRBD2. The ends lost 4 bases at V and 2 bases at J; junction bases unmatched: 4. Germline CDR1 SGDLS, CDR2 YYNGEE. CDR3 length: 15 amino acids. CDR3 residues: CASSPTSGRPYEQYF. The CDR3 nucleotides read TGTGCCAGCAGCCCAACTAGCGGGAGGCCCTACGAGCAGTACTTC.